This T cell receptor (beta chain) was recovered during a study of blood T cell repertoires in COVID-19. Whole-study context: The United States, Italy and Spain supplied acute and convalescent COVID-19 samples.

In the authors' workflow: It was from reference gene primer amplification that nucleated cell counts were estimated. Method: immunoSEQ multiplex PCR; TCRdb's copy keeps in-frame clones and lacks some. The V and J calls and clone size were taken over from that table, and D and trimming were inferred from the DNA. The table has about 120,000 clones, 70% to 80% seen once. The CDR3 extends over 15 amino acids. The germline CDR1 and CDR2 sequences are MNHEY and SVGEGT. Between the trimmed V and J ends, which lost 6 bases and 1 base, there was a span of 15 bases. The genes are TRBV6-2 or TRBV6-3 and TRBJ1-1; D ambiguous. The sequence came from a human donor in a cohort sampled during active COVID-19. The source material was peripheral blood. CDR3 nucleotides: TGTGCCAGCAGCATGCCAGGACGGGGGAACACTGAAGCTTTCTTT. It is translated as CASSMPGRGNTEAFF.